Below are 20 T cell receptor beta chains sequenced from a single sample in a study of identifying expanded T cells in peripheral blood. TCRdb keeps only in-frame clones here, not all; method: immunoSEQ multiplex PCR. The repertoire includes over 100,000 clones, 70% to 90% of them detected once, and roughly 13% sits in the top ten. The sequenced material came from blood. The receptors were sampled from a person between 18 and 75 years old in good health.

The chain uses TRBV5-1 and TRBJ1-1; D uncertain. V lost 1 base and J 1 base, leaving 8 bases between the germline ends. The CDR3 contains 14 residues. The V gene's germline CDR1 is SGHRS and CDR2 YFSETQ. The CDR3 sequence is CASSLWPGNTEAFF. In DNA form, the CDR3 reads TGCGCCAGCAGCTTGTGGCCGGGGAACACTGAAGCTTTCTTT.

CDR3 region: CASKGVGNEKLFF. Here the CDR3 DNA reads TGTGCCAGCAAGGGGGTCGGGAATGAAAAACTGTTTTTT. The rearrangement joins TRBV2 to TRBJ1-4, with a tentative D call TRBD1 (6 bases). Trimming pared 7 bases from V and 5 bases from J, leaving 11 bases between. CDR1 is SNHLY and CDR2 is FYNNEI in the germline V gene. The length of the CDR3 is 13 residues.

The chain recombines TRBV5-8 with TRBJ1-3; D remains ambiguous. The CDR3 has 14 amino acids. V was cut by 3 bases and J by 0 bases, with 7 bases left in between. Per germline, CDR1 SGHTS and CDR2 YDEGEE. The CDR3 nucleotides read TGTGCCAGCAGCTCCTATTACTCTGGAAACACCATATATTTT. It translates to CASSSYYSGNTIYF. The variable domain in full, with the rest retrieved from reference TRBV5-8 and TRBJ1-3, is EAGVTQSPTHLIKTRGQQATLRCSPISGHTSVYWYQQALGLGLQFLLWYDEGEERNRGNFPPRFSGRQFPNYSSELNVNALELEDSALYLCASSSYYSGNTIYFGEGSWLTVV.

The genes are TRBV29-1 and TRBJ1-3, with D hard to call. The CDR3 runs 12 residues. Germline CDR1 is SQVTM and CDR2 is ANQGSEA. Trimming removed 4 bases at V and 0 bases at J, with 4 bases between. The CDR3 region is CSVAVSGNTIYF. Written as DNA, the CDR3 is TGCAGCGTTGCAGTCTCTGGAAACACCATATATTTT.

The gene calls are TRBV25-1 and TRBJ2-3; no definite D call. In germline, CDR1 is MGHDK, CDR2 SYGVNS. This CDR3 has 15 amino acids. The V gene lost 6 bases and the J gene lost 1 base, with 14 bases spanning the gap. This CDR3 reads CASSPLQWGTDTQYF. CDR3 bases: TGTGCCAGCAGCCCATTGCAGTGGGGCACAGATACGCAGTATTTT.

This chain uses TRBV7-9 with TRBJ2-5; D is possibly TRBD1 (6 bases). Germline CDR1 reads SEHNR; CDR2 reads FQNEAQ (reference sequence). The germline V and J ends were trimmed by 1 base and 5 bases, with 14 bases remaining between them. This CDR3 has 15 amino acids. CDR3 nucleotides: TGTGCCAGCAGCTTAGACCCGGACAGCCACGAGACCCAGTACTTC. Its translation: CASSLDPDSHETQYF.

The V and J genes are TRBV18 and TRBJ2-3; TRBD2 aligns across 12 bases. With 2 bases clipped from V and 2 bases from J, the junction kept 5 bases outside the gene matches. Germline assignment: CDR1 KGHSH and CDR2 LQKENI. The CDR3 is 17 amino acids. The DNA for the CDR3 is TGTGCCAGCTCACCAAGTACTAGCGGGGGGCTCACAGATACGCAGTATTTT. Translated: CASSPSTSGGLTDTQYF.

The chain recombines TRBV6-5 with TRBJ1-2; no reliable D call. V was shortened by 2 bases and J by 4 bases, with 2 bases between the two germline ends. This CDR3 is 11 amino acids long. Germline CDR1 and CDR2: MNHEY and SVGAGI. The CDR3 DNA reads TGTGCCAGCAGTTACAGCTATGGCTACACCTTC. This codes for CASSYSYGYTF.

The chain combines TRBV14 with TRBJ1-3; no clear D. CDR3 size: 13 residues. Trimming cost V 1 base and J 4 bases, with 5 bases left between them. Germline CDR1 reads SGHDN; CDR2 reads FVKESK. Written as DNA, the CDR3 is TGTGCCAGCAGCCAAGCGTACGGAAACACCATATATTTT. Translating gives CASSQAYGNTIYF.

The chain carries TRBV30 and TRBJ2-3, with 10 bases fitting TRBD2. V lost 8 bases, J lost 2 bases, and 7 bases stayed unmatched. Germline CDR1 reads GTSNPN; CDR2 reads SVGIG (reference sequence). The CDR3 length is 14 residues. CDR3 protein: CAGRLAGNTDTQYF. CDR3 DNA: TGTGCCGGTAGACTAGCGGGTAACACAGATACGCAGTATTTT. Using reference TRBV30 and TRBJ2-3 for the parts outside the CDR3, the full variable domain is SQTIHQWPATLVQPVGSPLSLECTVEGTSNPNLYWYRQAAGRGLQLLFYSVGIGQISSEVPQNLSASRPQDRQFILSSKKLLLSDSGFYLCAGRLAGNTDTQYFGPGTRLTVL.

This chain joins TRBV5-1 and TRBJ1-2, with a possible D match to TRBD1 (6 bases). CDR1 SGHRS and CDR2 YFSETQ come from the germline V gene. The V end lost 7 bases, the J end lost 3 bases, and 10 bases lay between the germline ends. There are 12 residues in the CDR3. CDR3 DNA: TGCGCCAGCGGGACACCTCACTATGGCTACACCTTC. Translated: CASGTPHYGYTF.

This chain connects TRBV19 to TRBJ1-2, with 7 bases aligning to TRBD1. CDR1 LNHDA and CDR2 SQIVND come from the germline V gene (reference sequence). V dropped 3 bases and J dropped 2; count of bases not matched to a gene: 9. The CDR3 has 16 amino acids. In DNA, the CDR3 is TGTGCCAGTAGTATTGGATGGGGCAGGGGGAACTATGGCTACACCTTC. It is translated as CASSIGWGRGNYGYTF.

The chain recombines TRBV11-2 with TRBJ2-7, with D unresolved. This CDR3 is 13 amino acids long. V dropped 2 bases and J dropped 3 bases, with 8 bases sitting between them. The germline CDR1 and CDR2 sequences are SGHAT and FQNNGV. The CDR3 nucleotides read TGTGCCAGCAGCTTATTTCCTCACTACGAGCAGTACTTC. Translating it yields CASSLFPHYEQYF.

The chain employs TRBV9 and TRBJ2-1; 7 bases line up with TRBD1. Germline V gene sequence: CDR1 SGDLS, CDR2 YYNGEE. There are 14 residues in the CDR3. Trimming cost V 4 bases and J 6 bases; bases outside gene matches: 7. DNA of the CDR3: TGTGCCAGCAGCCCGCCTTCAGGGGGCAATGAGCAGTTCTTC. Its translation: CASSPPSGGNEQFF.

The V and J genes are TRBV15 and TRBJ2-7; 8 positions agree with TRBD1. Trimming cost V 4 bases and J 2 bases; bases outside gene matches: 1. This CDR3 region has 13 residues. CDR1 and CDR2 (germline): LNHNV, YYDKDF (reference sequence). This CDR3 reads CATSIQGAYEQYF. For the CDR3, the DNA is TGTGCCACCAGCATACAGGGGGCCTACGAGCAGTACTTC.

DNA for the CDR3: TGTGCCAGCAGCGTCCATGAGGGATATGAGCAGTTCTTC. Amino acids: CASSVHEGYEQFF. The chain joins TRBV9 to TRBJ2-1; D is possibly TRBD2 (5 bases). The V end lost 2 bases, the J end lost 8 bases, and 11 bases lay between the germline ends. In germline, CDR1 is SGDLS, CDR2 YYNGEE. CDR3 length: 13 residues.

The CDR3 loop is CASSITESTEAFF. CDR3 sequence (DNA): TGTGCCAGTAGTATCACGGAGAGCACTGAAGCTTTCTTT. The J gene is TRBJ1-1, the V gene TRBV19; no definite D call. CDR1 LNHDA and CDR2 SQIVND come from the germline V gene (reference sequence). The germline V and J ends were trimmed by 3 bases and 4 bases, with 9 bases remaining between them. The CDR3 contains 13 residues.

The chain links TRBV10-1 to TRBJ2-5, with 9 bases identical to TRBD1. The CDR3 has 16 residues. From germline, CDR1 is WNHNN and CDR2 SYGVQD (reference sequence). The ends lost 5 bases at V and 2 bases at J; junction bases unmatched: 9. The CDR3 DNA reads as TGCGCCAGCAGTCCAGAAACGGACAGGGGTCAAGAGACCCAGTACTTC. Residues: CASSPETDRGQETQYF.

The genes are TRBV6-5 and TRBJ1-2; D call uncertain. This CDR3 contains 14 residues. V was trimmed by 4 bases and J by 6 bases, leaving 15 bases between them. The V gene's germline CDR1 is MNHEY and CDR2 SVGAGI. DNA for the CDR3: TGTGCCAGCAGTTCCACCCCGCAGACGAATGGCTACACCTTC. Residues: CASSSTPQTNGYTF.

The rearrangement uses TRBV28 and TRBJ2-7; D possibly corresponds to TRBD2 (5 bases). This CDR3 contains 11 residues. Deletions cut 9 bases from V and 8 bases from J, with 14 bases between. The V gene's germline CDR1 is MDHEN and CDR2 SYDVKM. CDR3 loop: CASARGGKQYF. CDR3 sequence (DNA): TGTGCCAGTGCCCGGGGTGGGAAGCAGTACTTC.